These 15 T cell receptor beta chains share one sample of origin, sequenced in a study of T cell responses to AZD1222 COVID-19 vaccine. The data were produced by immunoSEQ multiplex PCR, yet TCRdb's version contains in-frame clones alone and is incomplete. Of about 100,000 clones in the sample, around 87% were seen once. The specimen was peripheral blood, collected on day 0 of MenACWY control vaccination. Receptor source: an adult in good health.

The CDR3 is CASSRAAVSNEKLFF. DNA for the CDR3: TGCGCCAGCAGCCGGGCGGCAGTGAGTAATGAAAAACTGTTTTTT. This chain uses TRBV5-1 with TRBJ1-4; no reliable D call. V gave up 4 bases and J gave up 4 bases, with 14 bases separating them. CDR3 length: 15 residues. Per the germline V gene, CDR1 is SGHRS and CDR2 is YFSETQ.

The chain links TRBV5-8 to TRBJ2-1, with 7 nucleotides matching TRBD1. The CDR3 extends over 17 amino acids. The V segment lost 1 base and the J segment 5 bases; nucleotides outside the gene matches: 12. The germline gives CDR1 SGHTS, CDR2 YDEGEE. The CDR3 DNA follows: TGTGCCAGCAGCTTGCCAGTGACAGGGTGGAATGACAATGAGCAGTTCTTC. Its translation: CASSLPVTGWNDNEQFF.

The chain links TRBV19 to TRBJ2-7; D may be TRBD2 (5 bases). Germline CDR1 is LNHDA and CDR2 is SQIVND (reference sequence). Between the trimmed V and J ends, which lost 4 bases and 1 base, there was a span of 8 bases. The CDR3 contains 13 residues. This CDR3 is CASSKTGSYEQYF. CDR3 bases: TGTGCCAGTAGTAAGACGGGATCCTACGAGCAGTACTTC.

This chain connects TRBV30 to TRBJ2-7, with a weak D call TRBD2 (5 bases). Trimming cost V 2 bases and J 0 bases, with 17 bases left between them. This CDR3 is 16 amino acids long. Germline CDR1 and CDR2: GTSNPN and SVGIG (reference sequence). CDR3: CAWSRPLALDSYEQYF. Written as DNA, the CDR3 is TGTGCCTGGAGTCGACCCCTAGCTCTCGACTCCTACGAGCAGTACTTC. Together with reference TRBV30 and TRBJ2-7, the CDR3 gives the full variable domain: SQTIHQWPATLVQPVGSPLSLECTVEGTSNPNLYWYRQAAGRGLQLLFYSVGIGQISSEVPQNLSASRPQDRQFILSSKKLLLSDSGFYLCAWSRPLALDSYEQYFGPGTRLTVT.

The rearrangement joins TRBV30 to TRBJ2-1; D gene unclear. CDR1 GTSNPN and CDR2 SVGIG come from the germline V gene (reference sequence). The CDR3 is 12 residues long. V was clipped by 0 bases and J by 9 bases, with 9 bases between them. The CDR3 sequence is CAWSVLSVEQFF. The CDR3 DNA follows: TGTGCCTGGAGTGTTCTATCTGTTGAGCAGTTCTTC.

The chain recombines TRBV19 with TRBJ2-5, with 9 nucleotides matching TRBD1. The CDR3 is made up of 15 amino acids. The germline gives CDR1 LNHDA, CDR2 SQIVND (reference sequence). With 3 bases clipped from V and 5 bases from J, the junction kept 7 bases outside the gene matches. CDR3 coding DNA: TGTGCCAGTAGTATCGGGACAGGGCAGCGGGAGACCCAGTACTTC. It codes for CASSIGTGQRETQYF.

V and J are TRBV2 and TRBJ1-5; D unresolved. V lost 0 bases, J lost 0 bases, and 9 bases lay in between. CDR1 and CDR2 from the germline V gene are SNHLY and FYNNEI. The CDR3 is made up of 16 amino acids. CDR3 amino acids: CASSEAGGLSNQPQHF. The CDR3 DNA is TGTGCCAGCAGTGAAGCTGGAGGACTTAGCAATCAGCCCCAGCATTTT.

The V and J genes are TRBV29-1 and TRBJ2-1, with D possibly TRBD1 on 6 matching bases. The CDR3 contains 13 residues. Germline values: CDR1 SQVTM, CDR2 ANQGSEA. The V and J ends lost 8 bases and 6 bases respectively, with 17 bases between them. CDR3 in amino acids: CSHPRGGSNEQFF. The CDR3 region has the DNA TGCAGCCACCCCAGGGGCGGTAGCAATGAGCAGTTCTTC.

This clone was picked up one time. This chain joins TRBV4-3 and TRBJ2-1, with unresolved D. The CDR3 has 15 residues. Deletions cut 3 bases from V and 2 bases from J, with 11 bases between. Germline V gene lookup returns CDR1 LGHNA and CDR2 YSLEER. DNA of the CDR3: TGCGCCAGCAGCCAGGGCGGTCATGCCTACAATGAGCAGTTCTTC. It specifies CASSQGGHAYNEQFF.

The rearrangement uses TRBV30 and TRBJ2-2; D might be TRBD2 (6 bases). Trimming removed 5 bases at V and 6 bases at J, with 16 bases between. Germline values: CDR1 GTSNPN, CDR2 SVGIG (reference sequence). The CDR3 contains 14 residues. CDR3 nucleotide sequence: TGTGCCTGGGGCGGGGCTAGGGGCCCCGGGGAGCTGTTTTTT. This sequence encodes CAWGGARGPGELFF.

The chain carries TRBV6-5 and TRBJ2-7; D gene uncertain. The V gene lost 0 bases and the J gene lost 9 bases, with 18 bases spanning the gap. Germline CDR1 MNHEY, CDR2 SVGAGI. CDR3 length equals 15 residues. The CDR3: CASSYSLVVGRRQYF. DNA for the CDR3: TGTGCCAGCAGTTACTCTCTTGTGGTCGGGCGGCGGCAGTACTTC.

The genes are TRBV20-1 and TRBJ1-1; D call uncertain. The CDR3 loop spans 11 amino acids. V was cut by 6 bases and J by 4 bases, with 9 bases left in between. Germline V gene lookup returns CDR1 DFQATT and CDR2 SNEGSKA (reference sequence). The DNA for the CDR3 is TGCAGTGCGAGTTGGGTCACTGAAGCTTTCTTT. It yields the protein CSASWVTEAFF.

J is TRBJ1-4 and V is TRBV29-1; D might be TRBD1 (6 bases). This CDR3 is built from 13 residues. Per the germline V gene, CDR1 is SQVTM and CDR2 is ANQGSEA. V was shortened by 7 bases and J by 0 bases, with 9 bases between the two germline ends. CDR3 nucleotides: TGCAGCGGCCGGACAGCAACTAATGAAAAACTGTTTTTT. This translates into CSGRTATNEKLFF.

The CDR3 region is CASSEILGRTDTQYF. The CDR3 DNA reads TGCGCCAGCAGTGAGATCCTAGGACGGACAGATACGCAGTATTTT. The chain links TRBV10-2 to TRBJ2-3; D is unclear. Germline V gene sequence: CDR1 WSHSY, CDR2 SAAADI. The CDR3 contains 15 residues. V shed 2 bases and J shed 3 bases, with 12 bases lying between them.

This clone has only one observation. DNA of the CDR3: TGTGCCAGCAGTTTACGGGGGGTGGGCACAGATACGCAGTATTTT. As protein: CASSLRGVGTDTQYF. The gene calls are TRBV28 and TRBJ2-3, with TRBD2 identical over 7 bases. This CDR3 region has 15 residues. Unmatched junction bases numbered 3, after V lost 2 bases and J lost 1 base. CDR1 is MDHEN, CDR2 SYDVKM, per germline.